The 16 T cell receptor beta chains presented below share a single source sample, sequenced in a study of blood T cell repertoires in COVID-19. Data came from immunoSEQ multiplex PCR; TCRdb stores just in-frame clones and leaves some out. The table records some 150,000 clones, over 65% of them present only once. The sequenced sample consisted of PBMCs or T cells enriched from blood (not recorded which). These receptor sequences come from a woman between 50 and 59 years old who had recovered from COVID-19.

This sequence joins TRBV5-1 and TRBJ2-2; tentatively, D is TRBD2 (7 bases). The CDR3 is 15 amino acids. V lost 4 bases to trimming and J lost 7 bases, with 17 bases between them. The germline CDR1 and CDR2 sequences are SGHRS and YFSETQ. The CDR3 here is CASSPPGGQSGELFF. CDR3 coding DNA: TGCGCCAGCAGCCCCCCCGGGGGGCAAAGCGGGGAGCTGTTTTTT. The complete variable domain, with remaining parts taken from reference TRBV5-1 and TRBJ2-2, reads KAGVTQTPRYLIKTRGQQVTLSCSPISGHRSVSWYQQTPGQGLQFLFEYFSETQRNKGNFPGRFSGRQFSNSRSEMNVSTLELGDSALYLCASSPPGGQSGELFFGEGSRLTVL.

The J gene is TRBJ1-1, the V gene TRBV19; D is ambiguous. Germline assignment: CDR1 LNHDA and CDR2 SQIVND (reference sequence). Trimming pared 3 bases from V and 1 base from J, leaving 9 bases between. The CDR3 has 14 amino acids. CDR3 region: CASSIQRRNTEAFF. The CDR3 nucleotides read TGTGCCAGTAGTATCCAACGGAGGAACACTGAAGCTTTCTTT.

The V call is TRBV19, the J call TRBJ1-4; D unresolved. CDR1 and CDR2 (germline): LNHDA, SQIVND (reference sequence). Trimming removed 5 bases at V and 2 bases at J, with 15 bases between. This CDR3 spans 16 amino acids. In DNA form, the CDR3 reads TGTGCCAGTAGTCCACCCCGGGGTTGGACTAATGAAAAACTGTTTTTT. Its translation is CASSPPRGWTNEKLFF. The full variable domain, in which reference TRBV19 and TRBJ1-4 provide the parts outside the CDR3, is DGGITQSPKYLFRKEGQNVTLSCEQNLNHDAMYWYRQDPGQGLRLIYYSQIVNDFQKGDIAEGYSVSREKKESFPLTVTSAQKNPTAFYLCASSPPRGWTNEKLFFGSGTQLSVL.

The rearrangement uses TRBV6-5 and TRBJ1-2; D may be TRBD1 (5 bases). The CDR3 has 13 amino acids. In germline, CDR1 is MNHEY, CDR2 SVGAGI. Trimming removed 2 bases from V and 4 bases from J, with 8 bases in between. CDR3 in amino acids: CASSYNRFYGYTF. The DNA for the CDR3 is TGTGCCAGCAGTTACAACAGGTTCTATGGCTACACCTTC.

The chain uses TRBV28 and TRBJ1-4; D possibly corresponds to TRBD1 (6 bases). This CDR3 is 15 amino acids long. Trimming left V 5 bases short and J 6 bases short, with 16 bases between. Germline V gene data show CDR1 as MDHEN and CDR2 as SYDVKM. CDR3 in amino acids: CASSPDRDTYEKLFF. The CDR3 DNA is TGTGCCAGCAGTCCGGACCGGGACACCTATGAAAAACTGTTTTTT. The full variable domain, completed using reference TRBV28 and TRBJ1-4, is DVKVTQSSRYLVKRTGEKVFLECVQDMDHENMFWYRQDPGLGLRLIYFSYDVKMKEKGDIPEGYSVSREKKERFSLILESASTNQTSMYLCASSPDRDTYEKLFFGSGTQLSVL.

This chain joins TRBV7-9 and TRBJ2-7, with 11 nucleotides matching TRBD2. CDR1 is SEHNR and CDR2 is FQNEAQ in the germline V gene (reference sequence). V was clipped by 5 bases and J by 6 bases; unmatched bases: 3. The CDR3 length is 13 residues. CDR3 protein: CASSLGTSGEQYV. DNA for the CDR3: TGTGCCAGCAGCCTGGGGACTAGCGGCGAGCAGTACGTC.

The chain is built from TRBV5-1 and TRBJ1-3; 7 bases align to TRBD1. CDR1 is SGHRS, CDR2 YFSETQ, per germline. V shed 5 bases and J 1 base; nucleotides not matched to a gene: 9. This CDR3 region has 16 residues. The CDR3 DNA follows: TGCGCCAGCAGTCAGGACCTGACAGGGTCTGGAAACACCATATATTTT. It codes for CASSQDLTGSGNTIYF.

This chain connects TRBV18 to TRBJ1-5, with D possibly being TRBD1 (6 bases). The CDR3 consists of 16 residues. Trimming pared 3 bases from V and 4 bases from J, leaving 16 bases between. Germline V CDR1 and CDR2: KGHSH, LQKENI. CDR3 coding DNA: TGTGCCAGCTCACCGGCGGGGGCCACTGGTAATCAGCCCCAGCATTTT. Translating gives CASSPAGATGNQPQHF.

The rearrangement uses TRBV7-9 and TRBJ1-2; D is ambiguous. The CDR3 length is 12 residues. V was trimmed by 5 bases and J by 6 bases, leaving 10 bases between them. The V gene's germline CDR1 is SEHNR and CDR2 FQNEAQ (reference sequence). In DNA form, the CDR3 reads TGTGCCAGCAGCCCTGCTGGCAATGGCTACACCTTC. It yields the protein CASSPAGNGYTF.

The J gene is TRBJ1-2, the V gene TRBV5-5; no clear D gene. Trimming took 1 base from V and 6 from J, leaving 7 bases between them. This CDR3 comprises 12 residues. Germline assignment: CDR1 SGHKS and CDR2 YYEKEE (reference sequence). CDR3 amino acids: CASSLPGNGYTF. For the CDR3, the DNA is TGTGCCAGCAGCTTGCCCGGGAATGGCTACACCTTC.

The chain recombines TRBV9 with TRBJ2-3, with a weak D call TRBD2 (5 bases). V was pared by 7 bases and J by 5 bases, with 17 bases between. The CDR3 loop spans 14 amino acids. CDR1 is SGDLS, CDR2 YYNGEE, per germline. The CDR3 loop is CASAAGELGDTQYF. CDR3 coding DNA: TGTGCCAGCGCAGCCGGGGAGTTAGGAGATACGCAGTATTTT.

V is TRBV9 and J is TRBJ1-3, with a weak D call TRBD1 (5 bases). The germline gives CDR1 SGDLS, CDR2 YYNGEE. The V gene lost 3 bases and the J gene lost 6 bases, with 16 bases spanning the gap. The CDR3 runs to 15 residues. The CDR3 DNA is TGTGCCAGCAGCGCAGGCAGGGCGTCGTTAAACACCATATATTTT. As protein: CASSAGRASLNTIYF.

Only one count was recorded for this clone. The J gene is TRBJ1-1, the V gene TRBV4-3; 8 bases are shared with TRBD1. The CDR3 sequence is 14 residues long. The V and J ends lost 6 bases and 1 base, in that order; junction bases with no gene match: 4. Germline CDR1 reads LGHNA; CDR2 reads YSLEER. CDR3 in amino acids: CASRHGQGNTEAFF. Here the CDR3 DNA reads TGCGCCAGCAGGCACGGACAGGGGAACACTGAAGCTTTCTTT.

V usage is TRBV4-1 and J usage is TRBJ1-5; D unresolved. V was trimmed by 4 bases and J by 0 bases, leaving 13 bases between them. CDR3 length: 16 residues. Germline V gene lookup returns CDR1 MGHRA and CDR2 YSYEKL. The CDR3 coding sequence is TGCGCCAGCAGCCGAACACAGTTTCCTAGCAATCAGCCCCAGCATTTT. Protein: CASSRTQFPSNQPQHF.

This clone was counted once. This chain joins TRBV6-5 and TRBJ2-5; 9 nucleotides match TRBD1. Germline CDR1 reads MNHEY; CDR2 reads SVGAGI. The ends lost 8 bases at V and 3 bases at J; junction bases unmatched: 4. There are 13 residues in the CDR3. The CDR3 region is CASATGGEETQYF. The DNA of the CDR3 is TGTGCCAGCGCAACAGGGGGCGAAGAGACCCAGTACTTC.

The chain recombines TRBV19 with TRBJ1-1, with D perhaps TRBD1 (5 bases). Deletions cut 8 bases from V and 3 bases from J, with 16 bases between. Looked up from germline, CDR1 is LNHDA and CDR2 is SQIVND (reference sequence). The CDR3 is 14 residues long. For the CDR3, the DNA is TGTGCCAGTCAACGCGGGGCGTCGTACACTGAAGCTTTCTTT. Residues: CASQRGASYTEAFF.